A single sample gave rise to the 18 T cell receptor beta chains below, sequenced in a study of regulatory T cells in long-lasting Graves disease. For TCR beta, libraries came from iRepertoire HTBI primers and Arm-PCR of CDR3 regions. TCRdb passed the multiplex PCR reads through MiXCR, listing each CDR3 protein once. The sample consists of 400,000 to 550,000 distinct CDR3 sequences, about a sixth of them appearing once. Time point specified: newly diagnosed GD, antithyroid drugs for less than 3 months. RNA extracted from PBMCs served as the sequencing template. The sample also formed part of further work on T cells in Graves' hyperthyroidism and ophthalmopathy.

The input for sequencing was peripheral blood mononuclear cells (PBMCs), taken at new diagnosis, from a patient treated with antithyroid drugs. These receptors were obtained from a woman under 30 with Graves disease.

In this sample, this clonotype turned up a few times. The chain employs TRBV7-9 and TRBJ2-1, with a possible D match to TRBD1 (5 bases). This CDR3 region has 13 residues. The germline CDR1 and CDR2 sequences are SEHNR and FQNEAQ (reference sequence). V lost 6 bases, J lost 8 bases, and 14 bases lay in between. The CDR3 DNA sequence: TGTGCCAGCAGTTTCGACAGTAGCTATGAGCAGTTCTTC. Translation gives CASSFDSSYEQFF.

The chain has TRBV4-3 and TRBJ2-7; no firm D call. The ends were cut back, 3 bases at V and 9 bases at J, with 15 bases in the middle. The CDR3 contains 13 residues. Germline V lookup: CDR1 LGHNA, CDR2 YSLEER. The CDR3: CASSQAFTGVQYF. Written as DNA, the CDR3 is TGCGCCAGCAGCCAGGCCTTCACCGGAGTGCAGTACTTC.

At least ten counts were recorded for this clonotype. The CDR3 here is CASSLGRRELFF. In nucleotides, the CDR3 is TGTGCCAGCAGTTTAGGTCGGAGGGAGCTGTTTTTT. V is TRBV28 and J is TRBJ2-2, with D uncertain. Germline CDR1 and CDR2: MDHEN and SYDVKM. V was clipped by 2 bases and J by 9 bases, with 7 bases between them. The CDR3 is made up of 12 amino acids.

The table lists this clonotype with many counts. The gene calls are TRBV7-3 and TRBJ2-3, with D perhaps TRBD1 or TRBD2 (5 bases each). Germline V gene lookup returns CDR1 SGHTA and CDR2 FQGTGA. The CDR3 sequence is 19 residues long. V was cut by 5 bases and J by 2 bases, with 26 bases left in between. For the CDR3, the DNA is TGTGCCAGCAGCAGTACCGGGACCTCGTTAGGGGAAGCCACAGATACGCAGTATTTT. It specifies CASSSTGTSLGEATDTQYF.

In its sample, this clonotype was seen many times. The rearrangement joins TRBV6-1 to TRBJ2-3, with D possibly called TRBD1 or TRBD2 (5 bases each). Per germline, CDR1 MNHNS and CDR2 SASEGT. V was trimmed by 5 bases and J by 2 bases, leaving 14 bases between them. The CDR3 sequence is 15 residues long. In DNA, the CDR3 is TGTGCCAGCAGTCACGGGACCCCTGACACAGATACGCAGTATTTT. This sequence encodes CASSHGTPDTDTQYF.

This clonotype came up many times. The chain joins TRBV7-2 to TRBJ2-7; TRBD1 aligns across 7 bases. CDR3 length: 15 residues. The V and J ends lost 3 bases and 0 bases, in that order; junction bases with no gene match: 5. Germline CDR1 is SGHTA and CDR2 is FQGNSA. In nucleotides, the CDR3 is TGTGCCAGCAGCTTTTTCGGGACAGACTCCTACGAGCAGTACTTC. It is translated as CASSFFGTDSYEQYF.

This clonotype appeared many times. V usage is TRBV7-2 and J usage is TRBJ2-1; 7 positions agree with TRBD2. From germline, CDR1 is SGHTA and CDR2 FQGNSA. CDR3 length: 15 residues. The junction had 11 bases not matched to a gene; V was cut back by 5 bases and J by 7 bases. The CDR3 spells CASSRSSGLGNEQFF. The CDR3 bases are TGTGCCAGCAGCCGCTCTAGCGGTCTAGGGAATGAGCAGTTCTTC.

At least ten counts were recorded for this clonotype. The chain combines TRBV7-9 with TRBJ1-5, with 7 positions matching TRBD1. Germline CDR1 is SEHNR and CDR2 is FQNEAQ (reference sequence). CDR3 size: 15 residues. V dropped 3 bases and J dropped 3; count of bases not matched to a gene: 5. This CDR3 reads CASSLGRGDNQPQHF. The CDR3 nucleotides read TGTGCCAGCAGCTTGGGCAGGGGGGACAATCAGCCCCAGCATTTT.

V gene TRBV24-1 combines with J gene TRBJ2-1; 7 bases are a match to TRBD2. This CDR3 comprises 15 residues. CDR1 is KGHDR and CDR2 is SFDVKD in the germline V gene. V lost 3 bases, J lost 5 bases, and 6 bases stayed unmatched. CDR3 DNA: TGTGCCACCAGTGATCCCCGGACTAGGAACAATGAGCAGTTCTTC. Its protein product is CATSDPRTRNNEQFF.

A single count supports this clonotype. A read error may be the cause here, since a much bigger clone is one base away. The J gene is TRBJ2-1, the V gene TRBV6-2 or TRBV6-3, with TRBD2 matching over 9 bases. This CDR3 contains 15 residues. CDR1 is MNHEY and CDR2 is SVGEGT in the germline V gene. This chain's CDR3 is CACSEEAGGYNEQFF. The CDR3 DNA sequence: TGTGCCTGCAGTGAAGAGGCGGGAGGGTACAATGAGCAGTTCTTC.

This chain's CDR3 is CASSQDRGVGTEAFF. The DNA for the CDR3 is TGTGCCAGCAGCCAAGATAGGGGGGTAGGGACTGAAGCTTTCTTT. This rearrangement joins TRBV3-1 to TRBJ1-1, with D maybe TRBD1 (6 bases). Germline CDR1 LGHDT, CDR2 YNNKEL (reference sequence). V lost 0 bases, J lost 5 bases, and 13 bases lay in between. This CDR3 contains 15 residues. The entire variable domain, with the rest obtained from reference TRBV3-1 and TRBJ1-1, is as follows: DTAVSQTPKYLVTQMGNDKSIKCEQNLGHDTMYWYKQDSKKFLKIMFSYNNKELIINETVPNRFSPKSPDKAHLNLHINSLELGDSAVYFCASSQDRGVGTEAFFGQGTRLTVV.

The chain couples TRBV28 to TRBJ1-6, with a possible D match to TRBD1 (6 bases). The CDR3 consists of 13 residues. Trimming shortened V by 7 bases and J by 9 bases, and 13 bases separated the two germline ends. Germline V gene sequence: CDR1 MDHEN, CDR2 SYDVKM. CDR3 protein: CASIQGQSSPLHF. The CDR3 nucleotides read TGTGCCAGCATACAGGGTCAGAGTTCACCCCTCCACTTT.

The chain is built from TRBV5-5 and TRBJ1-2; D is undetermined. The CDR3 runs 14 residues. V shed 0 bases and J shed 4 bases, with 10 bases lying between them. Germline-derived CDR1 and CDR2 are SGHKS and YYEKEE (reference sequence). This CDR3 is CASSLVAEGYGYTF. CDR3 coding DNA: TGTGCCAGCAGCTTGGTCGCGGAGGGCTATGGCTACACCTTC.

This clonotype has at least ten counts. The chain couples TRBV2 to TRBJ1-2, with a weak D call TRBD1 (6 bases). This CDR3 is 13 amino acids long. The germline gives CDR1 SNHLY, CDR2 FYNNEI. Trimming shortened V by 6 bases and J by 6 bases, and 14 bases separated the two germline ends. The CDR3 region is CASRPRGRNGYTF. CDR3 DNA sequence: TGTGCCAGCAGGCCTAGGGGGAGGAATGGCTACACCTTC.

The rearrangement uses TRBV2 and TRBJ2-5, with D tentatively TRBD2 (6 bases). Germline V gene data show CDR1 as SNHLY and CDR2 as FYNNEI. The length of the CDR3 is 14 residues. Trimming shortened V by 7 bases and J by 1 base, and 13 bases separated the two germline ends. DNA of the CDR3: TGTGCCAGCATGGCGGGACGAAGCCAAGAGACCCAGTACTTC. Its translation is CASMAGRSQETQYF.

The V call is TRBV13, the J call TRBJ1-4; weak D call: TRBD1 (6 bases). This CDR3 comprises 14 residues. V was clipped by 5 bases and J by 5 bases, with 12 bases between them. Germline V gives CDR1 PRHDT, CDR2 FYEKMQ (reference sequence). The CDR3 coding sequence is TGTGCCAGCAGCAGGGACAAGGCGAATGAAAAACTGTTTTTT. Translation: CASSRDKANEKLFF.

The genes are TRBV27 and TRBJ1-2, with D possibly matching TRBD1 (6 bases). The length of the CDR3 is 15 residues. V lost 4 bases and J 4 bases, leaving 16 bases between the germline ends. Germline V lookup: CDR1 MNHEY, CDR2 SMNVEV (reference sequence). CDR3: CASSSNRAIGYGYTF. The CDR3 DNA reads as TGTGCCAGCAGTTCTAACAGGGCTATCGGCTATGGCTACACCTTC.

This clonotype showed up many times. The CDR3 here is CASSSLKTSGRRYEQYF. The CDR3 DNA reads TGTGCCAGCAGTTCCCTAAAGACTAGCGGGAGACGGTACGAGCAGTACTTC. The chain has TRBV27 and TRBJ2-7; 12 bases line up with TRBD2. This CDR3 contains 17 residues. Trimming removed 4 bases from V and 4 bases from J; junction bases left unmatched: 11. Looked up from germline, CDR1 is MNHEY and CDR2 is SMNVEV (reference sequence).